This TCR beta chain was sequenced during a study of cytomegalovirus exposure and HLA in healthy donors (TCRdb year 2017). Study-wide context: According to an earlier analysis of 550 to 750 of the donors, some 170 million T cells yielded 117 million unique TCR beta sequences and about 300 Gb of sequence data. About 310 gigabases of sequencing data and 70 million to 85 million unique TCR sequences were included in an early release covering around 650 HLA-typed donors. The genetic ancestry cluster associated with self-reported Caucasian donors included 70% to 85% of the roughly 390 genotyped donors. The study aimed to test whether signatures of past pathogen exposure could be identified by cataloging public T cell receptors. Using immunosequencing, the study profiled T cell repertoires from 500 to 800 subjects and related those repertoires to cytomegalovirus serostatus. Along with the approximately 670-subject first cohort, a separate validation cohort of over a hundred different subjects was used. High-throughput TCR immunosequencing, statistical association of individual TCRs with disease status, and machine learning were combined to predict cytomegalovirus infection status. In a later analysis, previously published TCR beta repertoires from about 670 donors were re-analyzed and high-resolution HLA genotyping was added so that TCR occurrence patterns could be studied. Rather than drawing on any new phenotypic data, the later analysis identified candidate immune exposures from TCR beta sequences and the way those sequences occurred across donors. An earlier analysis of a few hundred of the donors applied high-throughput TCR beta sequencing to assess whether each TCR beta V gene segment acted as functional or pseudogenic. Alongside the repertoire data, information on donor age, sex, ethnicity and CMV serostatus was compiled. In a later genetic analysis, genome-wide SNP genotypes for about 55% of the roughly 700 donors were used, and that subset was treated as a discovery cohort. Every repertoire in the discovery cohort had been generated on one and the same sequencing platform. HLA typing covered class I and class II loci at four-digit resolution. Typing coverage differed by locus: A, B, C, DRB1 and DQB1 were typed in roughly 629-630 donors, DQA1 in approximately 520, DPA1 in some 610, and DPB1 in 472. Roughly five DR-DQ haplotypes were treated as single units for association and clustering because of strong linkage in the cohort. On average, around 230,000 unique TCR beta nucleotide sequences were sequenced per donor among 350 to 400 genotyped donors of the cohort, with about 17% of those sequences being non-productive.

What the research found in general, with its limitations: Broadly in line with IMGT annotations, most TCR beta V segments showed up in productive rearrangements about 87% or about 30% of the time in an earlier analysis of 587 of the donors. The sequencing pipeline was judged likely to have produced a cluster of highly shared sequence variants as a technical artifact. Correlated functional status among segregating V segments might reflect linkage disequilibrium, but an unknown experimental factor could not be ruled out. The only immune exposure information available for the cohort was CMV serostatus. Compared with equally common non-associated chains, HLA-associated TCR beta chains in a later analysis were more clonally expanded and had lower generation probabilities. In a later analysis, the rate of TCR association differed among HLA loci, with DRB1 alleles having the most associated TCRs and HLA-C alleles having the fewest. The authors suggested that the approach could potentially be generalized to other disease states and immunological phenotypes. Compared with the approximately 670-donor mean, donors in an Asian-associated ancestry cluster had fewer N-insertions in productive TCRs, according to a later genetic analysis. A later analysis associated about 18,000 TCR beta sequences with specific HLA alleles at a false discovery rate of 0.05. V-gene and J-gene trimming of TCR beta chains was associated with a missense DCLRE1C variant in a later genetic analysis, and the association was replicated in an independent cohort. Sequencing depth was assumed to be roughly uniform across donors in the presence/absence analyses, though that assumption may not hold. Assigning TCR associations to individual alleles was difficult when HLA alleles, especially DR and DQ, strongly co-occurred. In a later analysis, several top co-occurrence clusters were reported to appear linked to parvovirus B19, influenza, CMV and Epstein-Barr virus. In vitro tests confirmed that a few of the cytomegalovirus-associated TCR beta chains recognize cytomegalovirus antigens. The classifier was reported to diagnose cytomegalovirus status with high specificity and sensitivity in both the original and validation cohorts. A later analysis found that most CMV-associated TCR beta chains appeared HLA-restricted, with HLA associations seemingly driven largely by CMV exposure. The 87-base-pair reads could not distinguish some IMGT-functional V segments, including TRBV6-2 and TRBV6-3, so those segments were excluded. Because HLA typing was unavailable for some donors at each locus, only the typed subset was used in association tests. The cohort was sequenced for TCR beta chains only, and without alpha or paired-chain data the features that could be detected were limited. A further reported finding was that TCR beta sequences accurately predicted the HLA-A and HLA-B alleles for most subjects in the first cohort. While some public TCRs were present in many individuals, most TCR sequences turned up only very rarely across donors. Roughly 17 rarely observed V segments, including chromosome 9 orphons, were excluded from the earlier analysis of approximately 500 of the donors because counts were too low. A total of 150 or so TCR beta chains were listed by the study as associated with cytomegalovirus.

The cohort was made up of about 610 healthy bone marrow donors. At the time of sampling, all cohort members were nominally healthy, though unrecorded immune exposures were likely present. The donor tested CMV seronegative and was one of the 352 seronegative cohort members. A peripheral blood sample was provided by each donor, and peripheral blood mononuclear cells were used for TCR beta sequencing. Genomic DNA extraction from the blood cell samples was performed with the Qiagen DNeasy Blood Extraction Kit. Library prep was done by the immunoSEQ multiplex PCR assay. For the multiplex PCR, a mixture combining 60 forward primers for TCR Vbeta segments and 13 reverse primers for TCR Jbeta segments was used. The CDR3 region of rearranged TCR beta genes was amplified from genomic DNA by a multiplex PCR assay. The Illumina HiSeq System was used to sequence the amplified TCR beta libraries as 87-base-pair reads. Per the original workflow: Across the 666 repertoires, a later analysis counted tens of millions of unique TCR beta chains, 8.5 million to 12 million of which were shared by at least two donors. A nearest-neighbor algorithm error-corrected the raw reads and collapsed the reads into unique sequences, merging closely related sequences to remove PCR and sequencing errors. Alignment of CDR3 sequences to IMGT reference sequences was used to assign V, D and J gene segments. For a sequence to be retained, a match of at least six nucleotides was required to both a V gene segment and a J gene segment. Rearrangements were called productive when the CDR3 lacked stop codons and stayed in frame with V and J; all others were non-productive. CDR3 was defined according to IMGT convention as the region running from the second conserved V-encoded cysteine to the conserved J-encoded phenylalanine. In an earlier analysis of more than 550 of the donors, sequences lacking an unambiguous match to a single V gene segment were excluded. An earlier analysis of some 610 of the donors called V segments functional above 56.7% productive rearrangements and segregating when the between-donor standard deviation exceeded 5%. To diagnose cytomegalovirus status from the catalog of TCR beta chain sequences, a statistical classification framework was built. In a later analysis, V and J genes were assigned by comparing TCR nucleotide sequences against IMGT/GENE-DB human TR gene sequences. A later analysis assigned CDR3 sequences and most-parsimonious VDJ recombination scenarios with the TCRdist pipeline. A later analysis defined each TCR beta chain by its CDR3 amino acid sequence plus V-gene family, and excluded reads lacking a unique V-gene family. A later analysis removed roughly 590 highly shared, low-generation-probability nucleotide sequences to deal with suspected cross-contamination and a sequencing artifact. For each public chain, a later analysis derived a clonal expansion index from normalized ranks of inferred template counts within each repertoire. Generation probabilities in a later analysis came from a VDJ recombination model fitted to out-of-frame rearrangements, and those results were checked against IGoR. In a later analysis, TCR-TCR, TCR-HLA and TCR-CMV co-occurrence was scored with hypergeometric tests, and a repertoire-size bias correction was applied to TCR pairs. In a later analysis, false discovery rates were estimated by permuting HLA or CMV assignments 20 times. In a later analysis, co-occurring TCRs were grouped using DBSCAN, and TCRdist sequence similarity was added for clustering within HLA-allele-positive subsets. Co-occurrence clustering excluded repertoires with fewer than 30,000 or more than 120,000 public chains, plus five with anomalous nucleotide sharing. TCRdb retrieved this table from immuneACCESS and kept in-frame rearrangements only. Not all clones are present; in checked studies, unresolved V genes account for under half, and no reason is known for the remainder. For V, J and clone size, that table is used; D and trimming come from the DNA. This sample is represented by around 130,000 clones; approximately 80% of them were singletons. Of the sample, 1.5% to 2% falls within the top ten clones.

Trimming removed 4 bases from V and 1 base from J, leaving 7 bases between the germline ends. CDR1 and CDR2 are read off the germline V gene as SGHNT and YENEEA. From the cysteine up to the phenylalanine, the CDR3 has a length of 13 residues. CDR3 DNA only is kept here, 39 bases in frame from base 1. Concerning this clone: Its antigen is currently not known. No base-level quality is on record; no much larger clone is a single base apart.

Sequencing was carried out using PBMCs. The chain links TRBV11-3 with TRBJ2-5; TRBD2 is a weak D gene call, 5 bases matching. This sequence was found in a man aged 40-55 years in good health and CMV-seronegative. The nucleotide sequence is given as TGTGCCAGCAGCTCAACTAGCCAAGAGACCCAGTACTTC. It encodes CASSSTSQETQYF.